This T cell receptor (beta chain) was observed in a study of blood T cell repertoires in COVID-19. Across the whole study: Samples taken during acute and convalescent COVID-19 were collected in the United States, Italy and Spain. PBMCs, B-cell-depleted T cells, or T cells were the source of the cDNA or gDNA that made up the material.

Study processing details: From reference gene primer amplification, estimates of nucleated cell counts were derived. The table came from immunoSEQ multiplex PCR; TCRdb's copy has only in-frame clones and leaves some out. V, J and clone size were drawn from that table, and D and trimming were deduced from the DNA. Among over 65,000 clones listed, roughly 80% were seen once. The CDR3 is made up of 14 amino acids. The sequencing sample was made of peripheral blood. This chain links TRBV21-1 with TRBJ2-1; the DNA was not used to check the table's D call, TRBD2. TRBV21-1 counts as a pseudogene. This TCR was sampled from a woman in her thirties or forties with active or convalescent COVID-19. The CDR3 reads CASTVGAITNEQFF. The DNA of the CDR3 is TGTGCAAGCACGGTGGGAGCAATAACCAATGAGCAGTTCTTC.